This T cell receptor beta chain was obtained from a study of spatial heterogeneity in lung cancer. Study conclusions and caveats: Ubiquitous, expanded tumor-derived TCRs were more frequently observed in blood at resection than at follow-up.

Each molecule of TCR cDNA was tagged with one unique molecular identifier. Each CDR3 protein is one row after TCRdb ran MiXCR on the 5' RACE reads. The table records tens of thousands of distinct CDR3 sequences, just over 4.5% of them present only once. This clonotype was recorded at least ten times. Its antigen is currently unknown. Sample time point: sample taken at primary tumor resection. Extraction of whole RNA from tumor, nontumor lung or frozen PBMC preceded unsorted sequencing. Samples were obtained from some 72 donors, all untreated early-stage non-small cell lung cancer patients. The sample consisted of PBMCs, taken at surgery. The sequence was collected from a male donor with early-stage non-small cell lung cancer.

The CDR3 spells CASSSGGTDTQYF. Written as DNA, the CDR3 is TGCGCCAGCAGCTCCGGGGGCACAGATACGCAGTATTTT. V is TRBV5-1 and J is TRBJ2-3; possible D gene TRBD2, 5 bases. Germline CDR1 SGHRS, CDR2 YFSETQ. CDR3 length equals 13 residues. V lost 3 bases, J lost 1 base, and 6 bases lay in between.